Here is one T cell receptor beta chain with its context. The target antigen is unknown. The assay was immunoSEQ multiplex PCR, and TCRdb's table has in-frame clones only and misses some. The sample yields about 120,000 clones, less than 95% seen once. This entry is derived from a study of siplizumab effects on memory and regulatory T cells. Study results and caveats: Proliferating Tregs taken from siplizumab cultures were not shown to have a confirmed suppressive function. A major contribution to the alloresponse seemed to be made by naive T cells, which seemed more diverse than memory cells. The authors could not assign a naive or memory phenotype to roughly 75-96% of proliferating CD4+ or CD8+ clones.

V lost 9 bases to trimming and J lost 5 bases, with 19 bases between them. The CDR3 spans 14 residues. The V gene's germline CDR1 is SNHLY and CDR2 FYNNEI. The sequenced sample was non-Treg CD4+ T cells sorted from blood. The rearrangement links TRBV2 to TRBJ1-2, with TRBD1 as a possible D gene (5 bases). The source of this sequence is a human donor in good health. CDR3 loop: CASGAEAGIYGYTF. The CDR3 DNA follows: TGTGCCAGTGGTGCTGAGGCAGGGATTTATGGCTACACCTTC.